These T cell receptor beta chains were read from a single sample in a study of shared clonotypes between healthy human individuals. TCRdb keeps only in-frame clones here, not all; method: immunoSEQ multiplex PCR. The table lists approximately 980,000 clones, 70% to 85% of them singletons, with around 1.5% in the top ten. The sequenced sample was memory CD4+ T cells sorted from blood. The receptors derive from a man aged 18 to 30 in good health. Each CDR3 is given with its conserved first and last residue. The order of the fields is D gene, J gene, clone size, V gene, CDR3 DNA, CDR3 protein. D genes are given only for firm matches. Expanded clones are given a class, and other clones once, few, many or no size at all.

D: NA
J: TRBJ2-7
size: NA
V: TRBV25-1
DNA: TGTGCCAGCAGTGAAGCCGAACAGGGACGAGGCTACGAGCAGTACTTC
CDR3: CASSEAEQGRGYEQYF

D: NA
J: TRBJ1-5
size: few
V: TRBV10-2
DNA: TGCGCCAGCAGTGAATGGACTTACCAGCCCCAGCATTTT
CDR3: CASSEWTYQPQHF

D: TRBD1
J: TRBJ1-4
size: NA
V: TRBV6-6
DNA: TGTGCCAGCAGTGAGCCGGGACAGGATGAAAAACTGTTTTTT
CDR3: CASSEPGQDEKLFF

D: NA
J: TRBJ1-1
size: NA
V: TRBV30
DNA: TGTGCCTGGAGCAAATGGATGGGCTGGGTGAACACTGAAGCTTTCTTT
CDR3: CAWSKWMGWVNTEAFF

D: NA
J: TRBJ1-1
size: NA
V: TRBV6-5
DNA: TGTGCCAGCAGTCAAAACAGGGACACTGAAGCTTTCTTT
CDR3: CASSQNRDTEAFF

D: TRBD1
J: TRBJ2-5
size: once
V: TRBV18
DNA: TGTGCCAGCGCCCGGGACAGGGAGGAGACCCAGTACTTC
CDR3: CASARDREETQYF

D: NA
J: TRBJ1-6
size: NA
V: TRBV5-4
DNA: TGTGCCAGCAGCGCCGACAGGCTAAATAATTCACCCCTCCACTTT
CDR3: CASSADRLNNSPLHF

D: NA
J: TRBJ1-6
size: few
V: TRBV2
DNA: TGTGCCAGCAGTGAACAGGCTCAATCACCCCTCCACTTT
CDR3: CASSEQAQSPLHF

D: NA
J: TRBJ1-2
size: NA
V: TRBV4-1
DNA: TGCGCCAGCAGCCAAGAGGGCAGAAGCTATGGCTACACCTTC
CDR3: CASSQEGRSYGYTF

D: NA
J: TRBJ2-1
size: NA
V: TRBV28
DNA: TGTGCCAGCAGTCCCCCCCGCGGCTCCTACAATGAGCAGTTCTTC
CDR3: CASSPPRGSYNEQFF

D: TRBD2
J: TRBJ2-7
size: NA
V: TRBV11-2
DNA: TGTGCCAGCAGCACTCCAGCGGGAGCTTGGGAGCAGTACTTC
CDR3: CASSTPAGAWEQYF

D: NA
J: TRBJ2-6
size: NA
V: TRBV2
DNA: TGTGCCAGGTTCAGAGGGTCCTCTGGGGCCAACGTCCTGACTTTC
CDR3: CARFRGSSGANVLTF

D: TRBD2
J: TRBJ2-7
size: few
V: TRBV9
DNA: TGTGCCAGCAGCCCCCAAGCGGGAGGGCCCTCCTACGAGCAGTACTTC
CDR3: CASSPQAGGPSYEQYF

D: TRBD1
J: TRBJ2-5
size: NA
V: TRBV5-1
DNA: TGCGCCAGCAGCTCGGGACAGGGGGCGGAGGAGACCCAGTACTTC
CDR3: CASSSGQGAEETQYF

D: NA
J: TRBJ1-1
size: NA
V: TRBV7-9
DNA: TGTGCCAGCAGCTTACCAGGGGAGAACACTGAAGCTTTCTTT
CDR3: CASSLPGENTEAFF

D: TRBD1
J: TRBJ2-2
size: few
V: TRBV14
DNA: TGTGCCAGCAGCCAGTCCCCAGGGGGACTGTTTTTT
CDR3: CASSQSPGGLFF

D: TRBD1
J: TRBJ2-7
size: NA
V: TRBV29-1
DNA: TGCAGCGTTCAACATGACAGGGGGATTTACGAGCAGTACTTC
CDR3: CSVQHDRGIYEQYF

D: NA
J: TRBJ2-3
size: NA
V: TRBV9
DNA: TGTGCCAGCAGCAGGGCGGGGAGCACAGATACGCAGTATTTT
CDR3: CASSRAGSTDTQYF